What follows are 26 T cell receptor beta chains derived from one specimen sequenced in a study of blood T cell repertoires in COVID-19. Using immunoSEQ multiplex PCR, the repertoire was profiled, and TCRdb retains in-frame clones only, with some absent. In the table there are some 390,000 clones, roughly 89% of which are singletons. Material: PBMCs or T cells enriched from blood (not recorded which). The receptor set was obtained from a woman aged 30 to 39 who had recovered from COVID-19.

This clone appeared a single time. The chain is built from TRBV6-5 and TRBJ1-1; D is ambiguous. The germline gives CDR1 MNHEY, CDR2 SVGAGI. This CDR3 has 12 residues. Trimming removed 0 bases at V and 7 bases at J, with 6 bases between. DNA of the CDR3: TGTGCCAGCAGTTACTCAACAAGTGAAGCTTTCTTT. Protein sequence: CASSYSTSEAFF.

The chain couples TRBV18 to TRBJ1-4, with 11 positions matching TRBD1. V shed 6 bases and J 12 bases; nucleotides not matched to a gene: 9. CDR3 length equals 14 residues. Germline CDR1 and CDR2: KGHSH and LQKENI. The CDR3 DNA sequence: TGTGCCAGCTCCCCCGGACAGGGGGCGATGGAACTGTTTTTT. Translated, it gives CASSPGQGAMELFF.

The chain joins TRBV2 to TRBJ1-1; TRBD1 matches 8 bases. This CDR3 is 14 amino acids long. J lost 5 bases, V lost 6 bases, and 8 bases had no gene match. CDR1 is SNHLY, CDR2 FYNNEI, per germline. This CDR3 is CASSATTGGTEAFF. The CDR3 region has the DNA TGTGCCAGCAGCGCAACTACAGGGGGTACTGAAGCTTTCTTT.

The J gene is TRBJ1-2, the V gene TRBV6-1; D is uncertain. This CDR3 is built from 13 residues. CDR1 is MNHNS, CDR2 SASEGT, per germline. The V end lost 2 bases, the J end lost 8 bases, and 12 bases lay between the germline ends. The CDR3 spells CASSETFAPGYTF. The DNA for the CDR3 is TGTGCCAGCAGTGAAACATTCGCCCCGGGCTACACCTTC.

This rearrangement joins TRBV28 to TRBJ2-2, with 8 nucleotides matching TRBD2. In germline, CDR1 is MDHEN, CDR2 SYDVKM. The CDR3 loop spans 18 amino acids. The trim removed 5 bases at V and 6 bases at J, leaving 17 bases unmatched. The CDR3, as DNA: TGTGCCAGCAGTCCAAGACTAGCGAGGTTAATTCGGGCCGGGGAGCTGTTTTTT. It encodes CASSPRLARLIRAGELFF.

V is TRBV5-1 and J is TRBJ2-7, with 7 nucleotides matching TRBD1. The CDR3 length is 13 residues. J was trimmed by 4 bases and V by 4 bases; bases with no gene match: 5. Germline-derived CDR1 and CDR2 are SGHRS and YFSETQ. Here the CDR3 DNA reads TGCGCCAGCAGCAGTGGGACAGATTACGAGCAGTACTTC. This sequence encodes CASSSGTDYEQYF.

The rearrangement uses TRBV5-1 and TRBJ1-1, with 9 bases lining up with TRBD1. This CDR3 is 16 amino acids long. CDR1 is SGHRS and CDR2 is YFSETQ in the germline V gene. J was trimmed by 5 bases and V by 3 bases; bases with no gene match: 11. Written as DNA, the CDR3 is TGCGCCAGCAGCTCGACCATACAGGGGGCGCGTACTGAAGCTTTCTTT. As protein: CASSSTIQGARTEAFF.

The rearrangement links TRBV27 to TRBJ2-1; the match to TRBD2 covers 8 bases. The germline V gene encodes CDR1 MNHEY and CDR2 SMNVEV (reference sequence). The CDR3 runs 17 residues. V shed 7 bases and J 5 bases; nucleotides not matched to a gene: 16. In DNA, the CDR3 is TGTGCCAGCAAACGGCCGGGACTAGTTTCTAAAGACAATGAGCAGTTCTTC. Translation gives CASKRPGLVSKDNEQFF.

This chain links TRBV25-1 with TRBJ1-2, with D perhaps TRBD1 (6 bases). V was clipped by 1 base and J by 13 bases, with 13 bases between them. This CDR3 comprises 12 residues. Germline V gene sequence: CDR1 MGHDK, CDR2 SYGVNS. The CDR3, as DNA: TGTGCCAGCAGTGAATTTCAGGGGCCGCTCACCTTC. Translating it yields CASSEFQGPLTF.

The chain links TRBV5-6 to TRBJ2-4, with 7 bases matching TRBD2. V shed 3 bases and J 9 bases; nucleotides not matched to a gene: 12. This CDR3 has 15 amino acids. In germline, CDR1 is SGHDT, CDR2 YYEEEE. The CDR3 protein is CASSYASSGASIQYF. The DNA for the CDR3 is TGTGCCAGCAGCTATGCTTCTAGCGGAGCCTCCATTCAGTACTTC.

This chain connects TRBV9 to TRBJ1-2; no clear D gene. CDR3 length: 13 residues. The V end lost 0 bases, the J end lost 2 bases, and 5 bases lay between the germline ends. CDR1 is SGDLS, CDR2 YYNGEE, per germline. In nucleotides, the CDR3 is TGTGCCAGCAGCGTAGCGGGGAACTATGGCTACACCTTC. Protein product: CASSVAGNYGYTF.

CDR3 in amino acids: CASTGYNEQFF. For the CDR3, the DNA is TGTGCCAGCACGGGGTACAATGAGCAGTTCTTC. J is TRBJ2-1 and V is TRBV3-1 (or the pseudogene TRBV3-2); the D gene is possibly TRBD2 (5 bases). Germline CDR1 LGHDT, CDR2 YNNKEL (reference sequence). The ends were cut back, 7 bases at V and 4 bases at J, with 5 bases in the middle. This CDR3 has 11 amino acids.

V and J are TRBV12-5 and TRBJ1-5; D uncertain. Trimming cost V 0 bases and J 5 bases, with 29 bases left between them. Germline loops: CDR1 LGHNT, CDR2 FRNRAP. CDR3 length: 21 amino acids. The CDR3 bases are TGTGCTAGTGGTTTGGTATCGAGGTGGAGGGCCTACACGCGTTGGGATCAGCCCCAGCATTTT. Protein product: CASGLVSRWRAYTRWDQPQHF.

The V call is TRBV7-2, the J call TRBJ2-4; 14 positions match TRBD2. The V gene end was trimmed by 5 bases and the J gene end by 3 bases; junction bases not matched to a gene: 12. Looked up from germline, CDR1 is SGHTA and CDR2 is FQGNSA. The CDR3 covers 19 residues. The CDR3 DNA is TGTGCCAGCAGCAGATTCGCCGGACTAGCGGGGGGCGTCAAAAACATTCAGTACTTC. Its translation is CASSRFAGLAGGVKNIQYF.

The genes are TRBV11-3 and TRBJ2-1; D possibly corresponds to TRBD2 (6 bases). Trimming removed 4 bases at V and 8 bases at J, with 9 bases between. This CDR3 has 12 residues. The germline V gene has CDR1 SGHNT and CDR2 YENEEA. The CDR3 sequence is CASSSREDEQFF. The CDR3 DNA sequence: TGTGCCAGCAGCTCCAGGGAGGATGAGCAGTTCTTC. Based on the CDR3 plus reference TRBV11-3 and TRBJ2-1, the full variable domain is EAGVVQSPRYKIIEKKQPVAFWCNPISGHNTLYWYLQNLGQGPELLIRYENEEAVDDSQLPKDRFSAERLKGVDSTLKIQPAELGDSAVYLCASSSREDEQFFGPGTRLTVL.

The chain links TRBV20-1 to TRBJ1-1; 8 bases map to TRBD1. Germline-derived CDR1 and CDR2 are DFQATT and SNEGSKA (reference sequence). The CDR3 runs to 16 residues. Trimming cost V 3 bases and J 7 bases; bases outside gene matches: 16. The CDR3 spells CSASRPGTGSKYEAFF. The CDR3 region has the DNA TGCAGTGCTAGTCGCCCGGGGACAGGTTCTAAATATGAAGCTTTCTTT.

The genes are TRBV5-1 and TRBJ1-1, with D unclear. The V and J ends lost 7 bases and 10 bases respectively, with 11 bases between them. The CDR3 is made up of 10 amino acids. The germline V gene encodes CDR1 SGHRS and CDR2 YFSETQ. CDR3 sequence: CASPSRGAFF. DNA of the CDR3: TGCGCCAGCCCCTCACGGGGAGCTTTCTTT. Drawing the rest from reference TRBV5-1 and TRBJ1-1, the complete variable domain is KAGVTQTPRYLIKTRGQQVTLSCSPISGHRSVSWYQQTPGQGLQFLFEYFSETQRNKGNFPGRFSGRQFSNSRSEMNVSTLELGDSALYLCASPSRGAFFGQGTRLTVV.

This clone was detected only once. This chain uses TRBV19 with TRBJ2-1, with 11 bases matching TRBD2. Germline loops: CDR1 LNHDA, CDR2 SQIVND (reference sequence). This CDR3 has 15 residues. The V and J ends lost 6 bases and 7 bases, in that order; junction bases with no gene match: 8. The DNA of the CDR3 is TGTGCCAGTAGGGAACTAGCGGGGGTTCCTAATGAGCAGTTCTTC. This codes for CASRELAGVPNEQFF.

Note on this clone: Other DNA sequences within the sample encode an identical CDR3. This CDR3 reads CASSHSQGLGYGYTF. In DNA, the CDR3 is TGCGCCAGCAGCCACAGTCAGGGGTTAGGATATGGCTACACCTTC. J is TRBJ1-2 and V is TRBV4-1; D is perhaps TRBD1 (6 bases). Trimming took 3 bases from V and 5 from J, leaving 16 bases between them. The V gene's germline CDR1 is MGHRA and CDR2 YSYEKL. The CDR3 length is 15 residues.

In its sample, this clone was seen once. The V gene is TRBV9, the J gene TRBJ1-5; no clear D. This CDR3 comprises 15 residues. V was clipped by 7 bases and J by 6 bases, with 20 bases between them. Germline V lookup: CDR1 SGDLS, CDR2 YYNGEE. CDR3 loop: CASGSGRSEFQPQHF. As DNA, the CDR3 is TGTGCCAGCGGTTCAGGCCGGTCGGAATTTCAGCCCCAGCATTTT.

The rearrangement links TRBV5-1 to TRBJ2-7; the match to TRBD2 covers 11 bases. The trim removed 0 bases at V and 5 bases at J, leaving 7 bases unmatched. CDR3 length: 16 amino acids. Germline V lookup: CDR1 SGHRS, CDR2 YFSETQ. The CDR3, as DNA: TGCGCCAGCAGCTTGGAACCTAGCGGGAGGATGGACGAGCAGTACTTC. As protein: CASSLEPSGRMDEQYF.

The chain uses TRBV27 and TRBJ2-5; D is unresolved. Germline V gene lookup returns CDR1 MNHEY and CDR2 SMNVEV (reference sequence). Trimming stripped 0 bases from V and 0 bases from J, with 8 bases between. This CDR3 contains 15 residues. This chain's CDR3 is CASSLSPAYQETQYF. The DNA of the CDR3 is TGTGCCAGCAGTTTATCTCCAGCGTACCAAGAGACCCAGTACTTC.

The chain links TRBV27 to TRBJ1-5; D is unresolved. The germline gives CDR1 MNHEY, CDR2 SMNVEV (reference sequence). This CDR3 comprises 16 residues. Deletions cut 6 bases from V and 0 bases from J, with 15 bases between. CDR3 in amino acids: CASSLGGQLSNQPQHF. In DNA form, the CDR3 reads TGTGCCAGCAGCCTAGGAGGGCAGCTTAGCAATCAGCCCCAGCATTTT.

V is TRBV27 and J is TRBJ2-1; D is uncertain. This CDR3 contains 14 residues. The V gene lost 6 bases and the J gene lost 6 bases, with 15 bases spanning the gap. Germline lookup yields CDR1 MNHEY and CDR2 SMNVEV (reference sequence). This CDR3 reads CASSGVKGGNEQFF. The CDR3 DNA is TGTGCCAGCAGCGGAGTCAAAGGTGGCAATGAGCAGTTCTTC.

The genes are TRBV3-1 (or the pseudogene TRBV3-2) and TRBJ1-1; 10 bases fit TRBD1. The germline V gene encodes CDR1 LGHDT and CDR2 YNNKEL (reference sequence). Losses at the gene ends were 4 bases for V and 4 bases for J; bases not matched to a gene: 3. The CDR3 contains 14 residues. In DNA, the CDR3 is TGTGCCAGCAGCCTAGGACAGGGGGGCACTGAAGCTTTCTTT. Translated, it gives CASSLGQGGTEAFF.

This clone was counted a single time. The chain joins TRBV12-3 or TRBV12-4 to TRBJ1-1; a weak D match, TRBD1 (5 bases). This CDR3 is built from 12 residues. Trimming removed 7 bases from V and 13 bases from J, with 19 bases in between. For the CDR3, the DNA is TGTGCCAGCAACGGGCAGGGCACGACGGTTTTCTTT. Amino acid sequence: CASNGQGTTVFF.